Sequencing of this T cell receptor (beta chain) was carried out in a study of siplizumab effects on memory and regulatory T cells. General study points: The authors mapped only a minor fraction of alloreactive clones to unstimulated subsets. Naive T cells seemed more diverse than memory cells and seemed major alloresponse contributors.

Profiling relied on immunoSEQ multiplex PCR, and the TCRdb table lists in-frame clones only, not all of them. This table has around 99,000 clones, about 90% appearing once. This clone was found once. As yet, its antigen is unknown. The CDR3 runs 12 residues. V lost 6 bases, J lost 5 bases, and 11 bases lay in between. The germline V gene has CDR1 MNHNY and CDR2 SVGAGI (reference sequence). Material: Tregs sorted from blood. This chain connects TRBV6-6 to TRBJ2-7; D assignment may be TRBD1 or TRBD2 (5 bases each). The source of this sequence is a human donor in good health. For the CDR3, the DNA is TGTGCCAGCAGCCACCGAGGGGACGAGCAGTACTTC. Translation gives CASSHRGDEQYF.